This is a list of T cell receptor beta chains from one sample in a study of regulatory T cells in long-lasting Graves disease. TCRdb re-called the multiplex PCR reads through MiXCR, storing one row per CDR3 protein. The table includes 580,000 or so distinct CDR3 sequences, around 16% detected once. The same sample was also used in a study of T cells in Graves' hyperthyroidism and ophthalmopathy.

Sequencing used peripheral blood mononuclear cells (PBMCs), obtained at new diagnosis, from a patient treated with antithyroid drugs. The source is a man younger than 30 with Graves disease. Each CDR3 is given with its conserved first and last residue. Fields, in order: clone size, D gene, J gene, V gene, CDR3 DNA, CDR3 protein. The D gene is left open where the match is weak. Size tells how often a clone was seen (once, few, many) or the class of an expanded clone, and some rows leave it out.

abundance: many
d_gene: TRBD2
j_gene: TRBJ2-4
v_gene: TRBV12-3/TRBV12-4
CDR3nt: TGTGCCAGCAGTTTTTGGCCCGCTAGCGGGGCAGCCAAAAACATTCAGTACTTC
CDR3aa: CASSFWPASGAAKNIQYF

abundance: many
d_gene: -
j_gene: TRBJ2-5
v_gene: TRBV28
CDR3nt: TGTGCCAGCAGTTTAGAGCTACGGGGGACCCAGTACTTC
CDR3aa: CASSLELRGTQYF

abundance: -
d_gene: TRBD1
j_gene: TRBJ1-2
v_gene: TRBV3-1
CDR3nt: TGTGCCAGCAGCCAAGAGGGGACAGGGCAAGGCTACACCTTC
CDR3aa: CASSQEGTGQGYTF

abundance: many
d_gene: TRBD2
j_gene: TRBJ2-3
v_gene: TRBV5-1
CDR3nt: TGCGCCAGCAGCTATGGGGGACTAGGCACAGATACGCAGTATTTT
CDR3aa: CASSYGGLGTDTQYF

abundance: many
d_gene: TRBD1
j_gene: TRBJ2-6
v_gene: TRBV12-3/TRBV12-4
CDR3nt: TGTGCCAGCAGGGACAGGGGGCTCGGTGGGGCCAACGTCCTGACTTTC
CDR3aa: CASRDRGLGGANVLTF

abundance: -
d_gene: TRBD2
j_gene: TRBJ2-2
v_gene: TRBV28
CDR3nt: TGTGCCAGCAGAACCGGGACTAGGGACACCGGGGAGCTGTTTTTT
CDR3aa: CASRTGTRDTGELFF

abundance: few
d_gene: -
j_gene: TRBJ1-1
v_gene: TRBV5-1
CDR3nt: TGCGCCAGCAGCTTGGGTGTCCAGGGGCCGAACACTGAAGCTTTCTTT
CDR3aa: CASSLGVQGPNTEAFF

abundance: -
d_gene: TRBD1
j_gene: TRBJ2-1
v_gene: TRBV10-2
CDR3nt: TGCGCCAGCAACCCATTCGGACAGGGCGGCAGCGGAGATAACAATGAGCAGTTCTTC
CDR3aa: CASNPFGQGGSGDNNEQFF

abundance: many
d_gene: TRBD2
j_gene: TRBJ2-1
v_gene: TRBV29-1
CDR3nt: TGCAGCGTTGGGGGCCTAGCGGGAGAGTACTCCTACAATGAGCAGTTCTTC
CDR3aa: CSVGGLAGEYSYNEQFF

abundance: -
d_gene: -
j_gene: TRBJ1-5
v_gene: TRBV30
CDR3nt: TGTGCCTGGTCTGTTCGAGCTAGGGGTCGGCCCCAGCATTTT
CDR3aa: CAWSVRARGRPQHF

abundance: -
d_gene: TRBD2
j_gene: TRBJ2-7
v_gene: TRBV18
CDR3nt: TGTGCCAGCTCAGGACGCTCGGCTAGCGGGACCCCCTACGAGCAGTACTTC
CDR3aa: CASSGRSASGTPYEQYF

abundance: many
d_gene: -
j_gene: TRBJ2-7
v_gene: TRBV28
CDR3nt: TGTGCCAGCAGTTTAATTGGTGGGCGGACCGAGCAGTACTTC
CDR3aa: CASSLIGGRTEQYF

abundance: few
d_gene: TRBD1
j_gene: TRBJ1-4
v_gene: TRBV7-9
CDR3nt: TGTGCCAGCAGCTTAGGGGACAGGGGGCTTGAAAAACTGTTTTTT
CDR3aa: CASSLGDRGLEKLFF

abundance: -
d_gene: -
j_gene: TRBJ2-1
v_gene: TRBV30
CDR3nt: TGTGCCTGGAGTGTTTCCGGGGAGCTCGGGAATGAGCAGTTCTTC
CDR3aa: CAWSVSGELGNEQFF

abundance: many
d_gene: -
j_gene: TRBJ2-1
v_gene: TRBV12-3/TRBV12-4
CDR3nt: TGTGCCAGCAGTTTAACTAGTCCCCTCTACAATGAGCAGTTCTTC
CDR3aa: CASSLTSPLYNEQFF

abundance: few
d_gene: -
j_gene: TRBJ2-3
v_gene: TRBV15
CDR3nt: TGTGCCACCAGCAGAGGTTGGCCTGGAGATACGCAGTATTTT
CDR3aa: CATSRGWPGDTQYF

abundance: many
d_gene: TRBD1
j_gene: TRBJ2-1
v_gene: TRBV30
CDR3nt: TGTGCCTGGGAGGACAGGGTGTACCACAATGAGCAGTTCTTC
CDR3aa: CAWEDRVYHNEQFF

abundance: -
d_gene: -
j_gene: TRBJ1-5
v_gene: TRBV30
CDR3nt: TGTGCCTGGAGTGTGTCGGGATTTAGCAATCAGCCCCAGCATTTT
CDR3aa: CAWSVSGFSNQPQHF

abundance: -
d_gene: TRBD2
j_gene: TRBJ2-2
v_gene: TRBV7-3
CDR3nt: TGTGCCAGCAGCCCAGGGGGACTAGCGGACACCGGGGAGCTGTTTTTT
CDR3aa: CASSPGGLADTGELFF

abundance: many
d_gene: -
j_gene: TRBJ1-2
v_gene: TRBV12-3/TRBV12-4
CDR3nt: TGTGCCAGCAGTTTTAACGGCTACACCTTC
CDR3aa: CASSFNGYTF

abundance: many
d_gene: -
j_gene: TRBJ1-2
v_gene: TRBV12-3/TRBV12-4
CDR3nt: TGTGCCAGCAGGGGGAACTATGGCTACACCTTC
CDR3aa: CASRGNYGYTF

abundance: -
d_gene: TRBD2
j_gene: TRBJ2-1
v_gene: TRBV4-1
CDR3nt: TGCGCCAGCAGCCATAGGCTAGCGGGGTTGGATGAGCAGTTCTTC
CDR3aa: CASSHRLAGLDEQFF

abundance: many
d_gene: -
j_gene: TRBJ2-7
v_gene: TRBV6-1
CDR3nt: TGTGCCAGCAGTGAAGTCTCCTACGAGCAGTACTTC
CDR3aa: CASSEVSYEQYF

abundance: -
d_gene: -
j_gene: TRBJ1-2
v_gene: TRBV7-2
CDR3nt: TGTGCCAGCAGCCCCCGAGGGGGGGCGGAACCTAGCCAGGATGGCTACACCTTC
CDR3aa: CASSPRGGAEPSQDGYTF

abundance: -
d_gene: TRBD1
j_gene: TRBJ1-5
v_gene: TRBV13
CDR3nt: TGTGCCAGCAGCTTAGGGACAGGGCTAAATCAGCCCCAGCATTTT
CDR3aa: CASSLGTGLNQPQHF

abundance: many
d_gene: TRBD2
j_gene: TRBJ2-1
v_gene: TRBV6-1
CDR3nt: TGTGCCAGCAGAAGCGGGAATAAGGCTCGGAATGAGCAGTTCTTC
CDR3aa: CASRSGNKARNEQFF

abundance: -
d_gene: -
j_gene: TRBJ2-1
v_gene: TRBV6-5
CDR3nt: TGTGCCAGCAGTTACTCGAAAGGGAGCCACTCCTACAATGAGCAGTTCTTC
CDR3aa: CASSYSKGSHSYNEQFF

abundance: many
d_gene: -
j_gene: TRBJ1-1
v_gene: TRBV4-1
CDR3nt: TGCGCCAGCAGCCAAGATCCGATGTTAGGGCTGAGCGATGAAGCTTTCTTT
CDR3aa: CASSQDPMLGLSDEAFF